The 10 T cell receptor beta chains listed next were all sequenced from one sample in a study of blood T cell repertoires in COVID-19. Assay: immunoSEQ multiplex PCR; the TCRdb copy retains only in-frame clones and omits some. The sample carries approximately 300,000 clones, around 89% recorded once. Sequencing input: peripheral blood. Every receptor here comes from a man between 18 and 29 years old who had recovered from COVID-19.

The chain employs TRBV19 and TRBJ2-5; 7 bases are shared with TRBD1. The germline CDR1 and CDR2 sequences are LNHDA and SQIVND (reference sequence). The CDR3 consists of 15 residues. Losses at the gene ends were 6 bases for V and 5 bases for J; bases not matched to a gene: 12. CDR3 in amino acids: CASSTLKGGYETQYF. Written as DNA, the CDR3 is TGTGCCAGTAGCACCCTTAAAGGGGGCTATGAGACCCAGTACTTC. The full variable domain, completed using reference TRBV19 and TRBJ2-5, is DGGITQSPKYLFRKEGQNVTLSCEQNLNHDAMYWYRQDPGQGLRLIYYSQIVNDFQKGDIAEGYSVSREKKESFPLTVTSAQKNPTAFYLCASSTLKGGYETQYFGPGTRLLVL.

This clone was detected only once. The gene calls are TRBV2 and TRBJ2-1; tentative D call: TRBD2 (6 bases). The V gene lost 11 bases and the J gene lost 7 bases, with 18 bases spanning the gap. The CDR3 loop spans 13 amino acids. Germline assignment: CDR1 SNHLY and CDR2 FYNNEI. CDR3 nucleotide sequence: TGTGCCGGAGGGCCAGGGACGGGAAATGAGCAGTTCTTC. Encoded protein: CAGGPGTGNEQFF.

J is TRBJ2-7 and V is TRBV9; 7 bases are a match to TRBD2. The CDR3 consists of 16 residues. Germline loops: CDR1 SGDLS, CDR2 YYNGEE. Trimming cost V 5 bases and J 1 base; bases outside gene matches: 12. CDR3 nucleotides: TGTGCCAGCAGTGGATTTGGGCTAGCGGCTTCCTACGAGCAGTACTTC. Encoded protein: CASSGFGLAASYEQYF.

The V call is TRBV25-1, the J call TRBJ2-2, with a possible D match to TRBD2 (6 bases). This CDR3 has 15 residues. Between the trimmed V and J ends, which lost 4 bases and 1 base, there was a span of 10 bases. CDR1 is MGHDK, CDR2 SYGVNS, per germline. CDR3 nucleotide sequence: TGTGCCAGCAGTGGCCTAGCGATGAACACCGGGGAGCTGTTTTTT. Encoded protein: CASSGLAMNTGELFF.

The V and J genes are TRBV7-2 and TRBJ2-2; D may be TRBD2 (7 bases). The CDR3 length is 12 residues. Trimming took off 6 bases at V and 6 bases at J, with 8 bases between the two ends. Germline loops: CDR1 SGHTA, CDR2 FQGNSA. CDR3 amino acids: CASRGGPGELFF. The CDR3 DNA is TGTGCCAGCAGGGGGGGGCCCGGGGAGCTGTTTTTT.

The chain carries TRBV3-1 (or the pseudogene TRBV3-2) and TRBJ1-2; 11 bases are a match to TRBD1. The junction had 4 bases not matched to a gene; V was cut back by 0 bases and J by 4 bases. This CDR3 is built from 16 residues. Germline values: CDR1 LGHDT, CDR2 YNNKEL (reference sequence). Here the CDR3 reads CASSQDTGQGVYGYTF. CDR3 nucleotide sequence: TGTGCCAGCAGCCAAGATACGGGACAGGGGGTCTATGGCTACACCTTC.

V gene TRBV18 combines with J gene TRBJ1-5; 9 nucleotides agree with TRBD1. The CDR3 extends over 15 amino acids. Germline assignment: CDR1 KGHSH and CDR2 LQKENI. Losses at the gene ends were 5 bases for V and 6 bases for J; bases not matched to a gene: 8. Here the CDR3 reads CASSTGQGKGQPQHF. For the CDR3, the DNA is TGTGCCAGCTCAACGGGACAGGGAAAGGGTCAGCCCCAGCATTTT.

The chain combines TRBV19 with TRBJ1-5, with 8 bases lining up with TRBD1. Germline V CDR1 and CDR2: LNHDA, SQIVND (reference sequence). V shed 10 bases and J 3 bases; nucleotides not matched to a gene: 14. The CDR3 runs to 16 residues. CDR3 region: CATVSGTGVNNQPQHF. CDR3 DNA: TGTGCCACCGTTTCCGGGACAGGCGTAAACAATCAGCCCCAGCATTTT.

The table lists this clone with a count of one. For the CDR3, the DNA is TGTGCCTGGAGTGTGGGAGGGGCGGGCGGCTATGGCTACACCTTC. Residues: CAWSVGGAGGYGYTF. V gene TRBV30 combines with J gene TRBJ1-2, with a tentative D call TRBD1 (5 bases). Trimming took off 0 bases at V and 4 bases at J, with 15 bases between the two ends. This CDR3 contains 15 residues. CDR1 and CDR2 (germline): GTSNPN, SVGIG (reference sequence).

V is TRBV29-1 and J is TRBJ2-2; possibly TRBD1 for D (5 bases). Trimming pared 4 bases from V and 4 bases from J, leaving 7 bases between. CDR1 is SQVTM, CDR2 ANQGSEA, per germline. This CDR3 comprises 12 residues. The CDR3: CSVAQGTGELFF. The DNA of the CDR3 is TGCAGCGTTGCTCAGGGCACCGGGGAGCTGTTTTTT.